Listed below are T cell receptor beta chains from one sample, sequenced in a study of sequential checkpoint blockade in melanoma. Measured with immunoSEQ multiplex PCR; TCRdb has only the in-frame clones, and not every one. The sample yields some 5,100 clones, 70% to 85% seen once. The input for sequencing was CD8+ T cells sorted from blood (inferred from file names), taken from a patient given nivolumab and ipilimumab in sequence. The receptors shown here come from a human patient with melanoma. Some clones in this sample may be carry-over from other donors' samples. Both conserved end residues are part of each CDR3.

j_call: TRBJ1-6; v_call: TRBV11-3; cdr3_aa: CASSLNTRGNSPLHF
j_call: TRBJ1-1; v_call: TRBV11-3; cdr3_aa: CASSLPVRSEAFF
j_call: TRBJ2-5; v_call: TRBV9; cdr3_aa: CASSPRWGRGETQYF
j_call: TRBJ2-5; v_call: TRBV4-3; cdr3_aa: CASSQEGGETQYF
j_call: TRBJ1-6; v_call: TRBV4-3; cdr3_aa: CASSQAYRGNSPLHF
j_call: TRBJ2-7; v_call: TRBV27; cdr3_aa: CASSLSGLINEQYF
j_call: TRBJ2-7; v_call: TRBV7-9; cdr3_aa: CASSQGSWEQYF
j_call: TRBJ2-5; v_call: TRBV6-4; cdr3_aa: CATSARVGGQETQYF
j_call: TRBJ2-7; v_call: TRBV28; cdr3_aa: CASKTGESYEQYF
j_call: .; v_call: TRBV7-9; cdr3_aa: CASSRGQNYEQYF
j_call: TRBJ1-6; v_call: TRBV19; cdr3_aa: CASSQRGDRVDNSPLHF
j_call: TRBJ2-7; v_call: TRBV9; cdr3_aa: CASSPWDTLTYEQYF
j_call: TRBJ2-6; v_call: TRBV7-9; cdr3_aa: CASSPAGANALTF
j_call: TRBJ2-1; v_call: TRBV7-2; cdr3_aa: CASSLGTPGPFF
j_call: TRBJ1-6; v_call: TRBV6-1; cdr3_aa: CASRRGIDSPLHF
j_call: TRBJ1-4; v_call: TRBV27; cdr3_aa: CASSLSRATNEKLFF
j_call: TRBJ1-1; v_call: TRBV7-9; cdr3_aa: CASSPDKLRAFF
j_call: TRBJ2-1; v_call: TRBV5-1; cdr3_aa: CASREGNEQFF
j_call: TRBJ2-6; v_call: TRBV19; cdr3_aa: CASPTQQGASSGANVLTF
j_call: TRBJ2-7; v_call: TRBV7-2; cdr3_aa: CASSFSQGGEQYF
j_call: TRBJ2-4; v_call: TRBV30; cdr3_aa: CAWSSRLTGIQYF
j_call: TRBJ1-1; v_call: TRBV7-8; cdr3_aa: CASSWRTGKKAEAFF
j_call: TRBJ1-1; v_call: TRBV9; cdr3_aa: CASSATGGNTEAFF
j_call: TRBJ1-6; v_call: TRBV4-3; cdr3_aa: CASSPTMTGWNSPLHF
j_call: TRBJ2-6; v_call: TRBV4-1; cdr3_aa: CASSQDMAGVLCGANVLTF
j_call: TRBJ1-1; v_call: TRBV9; cdr3_aa: CASSPQGTEAFF
j_call: .; v_call: TRBV13; cdr3_aa: CASKPRGGPLDEQYF
j_call: TRBJ1-1; v_call: TRBV28; cdr3_aa: CASSPPWANTEAFF
j_call: TRBJ2-5; v_call: TRBV7-9; cdr3_aa: CASSLTGREETQYF
j_call: TRBJ1-1; v_call: TRBV6-6; cdr3_aa: CASSYLGQGGTEAFF
j_call: TRBJ1-2; v_call: TRBV7-9; cdr3_aa: CASSFGGQDGYGYTF
j_call: TRBJ2-1; v_call: TRBV14; cdr3_aa: CASSEGRRGGPYNEQFF
j_call: TRBJ1-3; v_call: TRBV7-6; cdr3_aa: CASSLRTGFGGNTIYF
j_call: TRBJ2-5; v_call: TRBV9; cdr3_aa: CASSVGGGGETQYF
j_call: TRBJ2-5; v_call: TRBV13; cdr3_aa: CASSQRTSGGQETQYF
j_call: TRBJ2-7; v_call: TRBV27; cdr3_aa: CASSLISGSHEQYF
j_call: TRBJ2-2; v_call: TRBV4-2; cdr3_aa: CASSPAGSLGTGELFF
j_call: TRBJ1-2; v_call: TRBV4-1; cdr3_aa: CASSRVGQIYGYTF
j_call: TRBJ1-2; v_call: TRBV23-1; cdr3_aa: CASSQKRRRKSRRPYGYTF
j_call: TRBJ2-7; v_call: TRBV6-5; cdr3_aa: CASSYTGGYEQYF
j_call: TRBJ2-5; v_call: TRBV5-1; cdr3_aa: CASSCPGWLGETQYF